This TCR beta chain was documented in a study of T cells after yellow fever vaccination (dated by TCRdb to about 2019). Turning to the overall study: Libraries from fractions with low cell numbers were prepared with the SMART-Seq v4 Ultra Low Input RNA kit. Two healthy male donors, one aged 18 to 30 and one aged 30 to 40 years, were included in the cohort. Blood samples were taken at several timepoints before and after primary and secondary immunization, and bulk PBMC replicates and cell subsets were isolated. To follow T-cell clones before and after primary and booster YFV17D yellow fever vaccination, bulk TCR alpha and beta repertoires were sequenced over time. On the study overall, not on this receptor specifically: FACS-sorted repertoires could contain abundant contaminating clonotypes from the bulk population, so computational filtering was required. Because only two donors were included in the study, the extent to which the findings can be generalized is limited. After the booster, most clones that had expanded after primary vaccination were detected again (around 96% of CD4 and around nine tenths of CD8), suggesting broad maintenance of memory. Compared with the primary T-cell response, the secondary T-cell response was weaker but faster, peaking on day 5 rather than day 15. A small fraction of clonotypes appeared in both the CD4 and CD8 compartments, likely as a result of convergent recombination.

Regarding this clonotype: Which antigen it targets is not known. The sample holds no much larger clone one base away, and base qualities are not on file.

In light of the paper, this sample's treatment or condition label describes: live attenuated yellow fever vaccine strain. A standard Ficoll-Paque protocol was used to isolate PBMCs from peripheral blood. CD4 and CD8 T-cell fractions were isolated with Dynabeads CD4 and CD8 positive selection kits. TriZol was used to extract RNA from bulk PBMCs, CD4 and CD8 fractions, and dextramer-positive and dextramer-negative fractions. The instrument given in TCRdb is Illumina NovaSeq 6000. Synthesis of TCR cDNA relied on 5'RACE template switching, a step that introduced a universal primer site along with unique molecular identifiers. Priming of cDNA synthesis was performed from both the TCR alpha and TCR beta constant segments. Libraries were amplified in two PCR steps, with sample barcodes and sequencing adapters added in the second step. Sequencing of the libraries was done on either Illumina HiSeq 2500 (2x100 bp) or NovaSeq (2x150 bp). In the authors' own workflow: Reads were demultiplexed and collapsed into UMI consensus sequences with MIGEC, and V(D)J alignment was performed with MiXCR. Vaccine-responding clonotypes were identified with edgeR using replicate PBMC samples, with FDR below 0.01 and a log2 fold change above 5 up to day 15 being required. Each bulk clonotype was labeled CD4 or CD8 based on which sequenced repertoire, CD4 or CD8, contained the clonotype at higher abundance. TCRdb reanalyzed the raw reads on its own, using fastp at Q25 for trimming and MiXCR for clone calling, and kept in-frame beta chains. Rows are combined by CDR3 protein, so each entry shows the most common genes and DNA. The authors' filters were not applied to this entry. This sample has around 340,000 distinct CDR3 sequences in its table, and under 15% of those were observed once. The ten largest clones add up to 3.2% of the sample.

Trimming takes 2 bases from V and 4 bases from J, and the germline ends sit 15 bases apart. The cysteine opens and the phenylalanine closes a CDR3 of 15 amino acids. Just CDR3 DNA is preserved here, 45 bases in frame from base 1. CDR1 is given as SGHRS and CDR2 as YFSETQ, both from the germline V gene. The clonotype was recovered from a man younger than 30 who received the YFV17D yellow fever vaccine. The V and J genes are TRBV5-1 and TRBJ1-2; the D region possibly corresponds to TRBD1 (5 bases align). The sequenced sample was CD4+ T cells sorted from PBMCs, obtained 15 days after the yellow fever booster vaccination. The CDR3 reads as follows: CASSLQTGPSYGYTF. The nucleotide sequence is given as TGCGCCAGCAGCTTACAAACGGGGCCCTCCTATGGCTACACCTTC.